Below, 5 T cell receptor beta chains from the same sample are listed, as sequenced in a study of blood T cell repertoires in COVID-19. Repertoires were generated with immunoSEQ multiplex PCR, while TCRdb's copy carries only in-frame clones and drops some. Of over 200,000 clones in the sample, 85% to 90% are singletons; the top ten hold 1.5%. Specimen: peripheral blood. Receptor source: a man younger than 30 with active or convalescent COVID-19.

The CDR3 nucleotides read TGTGCCAGCAGCTCCATAAGGACACTTTACAATGAGCAGTTCTTC. Translation gives CASSSIRTLYNEQFF. This chain links TRBV7-2 with TRBJ2-1; D may be TRBD1 (5 bases). Trimming took 4 bases from V and 4 from J, leaving 14 bases between them. Germline CDR1 is SGHTA and CDR2 is FQGNSA. The CDR3 has 15 amino acids.

This clone was observed once. V gene TRBV28 combines with J gene TRBJ2-6; 7 bases are a match to TRBD2. The CDR3 is 15 residues long. The V and J ends lost 3 bases and 2 bases, in that order; junction bases with no gene match: 1. The germline V gene has CDR1 MDHEN and CDR2 SYDVKM. The CDR3 reads CASSFGGAGANVLTF. The CDR3 nucleotides are TGTGCCAGCAGTTTTGGGGGGGCTGGGGCCAACGTCCTGACTTTC. The whole variable domain, remainder taken from reference TRBV28 and TRBJ2-6, is DVKVTQSSRYLVKRTGEKVFLECVQDMDHENMFWYRQDPGLGLRLIYFSYDVKMKEKGDIPEGYSVSREKKERFSLILESASTNQTSMYLCASSFGGAGANVLTFGAGSRLTVL.

The chain combines TRBV27 with TRBJ1-3; D is undetermined. The CDR3 sequence is 13 residues long. From germline, CDR1 is MNHEY and CDR2 SMNVEV (reference sequence). V lost 6 bases and J 4 bases, leaving 10 bases between the germline ends. As DNA, the CDR3 is TGTGCCAGCAGCGACTATCCGGGAAACACCATATATTTT. Residues: CASSDYPGNTIYF.

In this sample, this clone turned up a few times. The CDR3, as DNA: TGCGCCAGCAGAGAGGAGTCATGGTACTACGACTCTGGAAACACCATATATTTT. Protein: CASREESWYYDSGNTIYF. V is TRBV5-1 and J is TRBJ1-3; no firm D call. Germline lookup yields CDR1 SGHRS and CDR2 YFSETQ. The CDR3 covers 18 residues. V lost 5 bases, J lost 0 bases, and 21 bases lay in between.

The chain is built from TRBV24-1 and TRBJ2-5; the match to TRBD2 covers 14 bases. The V segment lost 5 bases and the J segment 5 bases; nucleotides outside the gene matches: 9. CDR3 length: 17 residues. Germline assignment: CDR1 KGHDR and CDR2 SFDVKD. The CDR3 coding sequence is TGTGCCACCAGTGTTGGCGGGACTAGCGGGAGTGGGGAGACCCAGTACTTC. Its translation is CATSVGGTSGSGETQYF.